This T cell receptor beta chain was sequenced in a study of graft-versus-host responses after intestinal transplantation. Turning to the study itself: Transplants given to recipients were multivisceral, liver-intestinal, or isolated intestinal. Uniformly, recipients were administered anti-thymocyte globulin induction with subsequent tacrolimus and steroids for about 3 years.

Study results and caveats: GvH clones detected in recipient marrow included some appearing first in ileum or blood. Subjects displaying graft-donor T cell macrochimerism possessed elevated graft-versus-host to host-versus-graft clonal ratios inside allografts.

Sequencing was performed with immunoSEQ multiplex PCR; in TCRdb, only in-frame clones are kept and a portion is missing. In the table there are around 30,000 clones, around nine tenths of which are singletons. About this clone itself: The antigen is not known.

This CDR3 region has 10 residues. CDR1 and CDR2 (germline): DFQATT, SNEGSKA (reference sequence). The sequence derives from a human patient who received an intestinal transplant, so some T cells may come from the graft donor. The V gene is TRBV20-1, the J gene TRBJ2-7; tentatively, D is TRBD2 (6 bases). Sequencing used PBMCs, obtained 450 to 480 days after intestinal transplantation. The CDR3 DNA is TGCTCGGGAGTGGCCTACGAGCAGTACTTC. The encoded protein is CSGVAYEQYF.